This is a list of T cell receptor beta chains from one sample in a study of T cell responses to AZD1222 COVID-19 vaccine. The table came from immunoSEQ multiplex PCR; TCRdb's copy has only in-frame clones and leaves some out. Of 85,000 to 100,000 clones detected, less than 90% appear once; the ten largest clones hold 3.7%. Here the sequenced sample was peripheral blood, taken on day 0 of AZD1222 vaccination. These receptors all stem from an adult in good health. The CDR3 runs from the conserved cysteine through the conserved F or W. D genes are given only for firm matches. Some rows have no size entry. The others give once, few or many, or a class for an expanded clone.

clone_size j_call d_call v_call cdr3_nt cdr3_aa
- TRBJ1-4 - TRBV7-2 TGTGCCAGCAGCTTAGTTACGGAAGAAAAACTGTTTTTT CASSLVTEEKLFF
- TRBJ1-5 - TRBV12-3/TRBV12-4 TGTGCCAGCAGAGAGGCACGGCAGCCCCAGCATTTT CASREARQPQHF
- TRBJ1-2 - TRBV18 TGTGCCAGCTCACCAGACAGTTCGGGCGGCTACACCTTC CASSPDSSGGYTF
- TRBJ2-2 - TRBV10-3 TGTGCCATCAGAGTGACTGCCCTGGGGACCGGGGAGCTGTTTTTT CAIRVTALGTGELFF
- TRBJ2-4 TRBD1 TRBV5-6 TGTGCCAGCAGCCAGGGACAGCAAAACATTCAGTACTTC CASSQGQQNIQYF
- TRBJ2-7 - TRBV13 TGTGCCAGCGGCCGGGGGCGGGCCGAGCAGTACTTC CASGRGRAEQYF
- TRBJ1-2 - TRBV3-1/TRBV3-2 TGTGCCAGCAGCCCCTTCGGCCCGAGAGGCTACACCTTC CASSPFGPRGYTF
- TRBJ1-2 - TRBV15 TGTGCCACCAGCAGAGATCGTCTTAACTATGGCTACACCTTC CATSRDRLNYGYTF
- TRBJ2-2 - TRBV19 TGTGCCAGTAGTATACCCCCCTTTAAGACCGGGGAGCTGTTTTTT CASSIPPFKTGELFF
- TRBJ1-4 TRBD1 TRBV15 TGTGCCACCAGCAGAGTTGGGACAGGGGCAACTAATGAAAAACTGTTTTTT CATSRVGTGATNEKLFF
- TRBJ1-4 - TRBV7-2 TGTGCCAGCACCCCCGTTGCAACTAATGAAAAACTGTTTTTT CASTPVATNEKLFF
- TRBJ1-1 - TRBV10-3 TGTGCCATCAACGACAGCCCTATGAACACTGAAGCTTTCTTT CAINDSPMNTEAFF
once TRBJ1-4 - TRBV20-1 TGCAGTGCTAGTGGGGGGTTGAAGGAAAAACTGTTTTTT CSASGGLKEKLFF
- TRBJ1-6 - TRBV7-9 TGTGCCAGCAGCTTCGGGGAATTCTCACCCCTCCACTTT CASSFGEFSPLHF
- TRBJ1-1 TRBD1 TRBV6-5 TGTGCCAGCAGGAAAGACAGGGGGCAAACAACTGAAGCTTTCTTT CASRKDRGQTTEAFF
- TRBJ1-6 TRBD1 TRBV30 TGTGCCTGGAGTGTAGGGAGGACAGGTGGTTCACCCCTCCACTTT CAWSVGRTGGSPLHF
- TRBJ2-3 TRBD2 TRBV15 TGTGCCACCAGCACGACTAGCGGGGGGCTCACAGATACGCAGTATTTT CATSTTSGGLTDTQYF
- TRBJ1-2 - TRBV2 TGTGCCAGCAGTGGAGTCCCCGGGTATGGCTACACCTTC CASSGVPGYGYTF
- TRBJ1-4 - TRBV2 TGTGCCAGCAGTGACGAAGGAGAAAAACTGTTTTTT CASSDEGEKLFF
- TRBJ1-3 - TRBV6-5 TGTGCCAGCAGTTGGACGATTTTCCCCCGAAACACCATATATTTT CASSWTIFPRNTIYF
once TRBJ1-4 TRBD1 TRBV4-3 TGCGCCAGCAGCCACGGGGCCGGGACAGGGGGTGAAAAACTGTTTTTT CASSHGAGTGGEKLFF
once TRBJ2-7 TRBD2 TRBV2 TGTGCCAGCAGTCACGGACTAGCGGGGGGCCCGAGCTCCTACGAGCAGTACTTC CASSHGLAGGPSSYEQYF
- TRBJ1-2 - TRBV7-2 TGTGCCACCGGCTTGGGACTCTCGTCGAGCTACACCTTC CATGLGLSSSYTF